The TCR beta chain described here comes from a study of cytomegalovirus exposure and HLA in healthy donors. Study details: Across 350 to 500 genotyped donors, about 86% landed in the Caucasian-associated ancestry cluster.

The PCR employed 60 Vbeta primers together with 13 Jbeta primers. Method: immunoSEQ multiplex PCR; TCRdb's copy keeps in-frame clones and lacks some. Among about 160,000 clones, about 85% were seen once, and the ten largest hold approximately 6.5%. Study-wide points: According to a later analysis, donors in an Asian-associated ancestry cluster reportedly had fewer N-insertions than the roughly 660-donor mean. The authors later linked a missense DCLRE1C variant to TCR beta V- and J-gene trimming.

Trimming stripped 5 bases from V and 3 bases from J, with 15 bases between. The germline gives CDR1 SEHNR, CDR2 FQNEAQ (reference sequence). This CDR3 is built from 15 residues. Unrecorded immune exposure was likely among donors, who were nominally healthy when sampled. About this clone itself: What it binds is not known.

The rearrangement joins TRBV7-9 to TRBJ2-3; D perhaps matches TRBD2 (5 bases). This clonotype originated in a male donor in good health and CMV-seropositive. Material for sequencing was PBMCs. The CDR3: CASSHVVRGTDTQYF. The CDR3 DNA is TGTGCCAGCAGCCACGTAGTCCGGGGTACAGATACGCAGTATTTT.